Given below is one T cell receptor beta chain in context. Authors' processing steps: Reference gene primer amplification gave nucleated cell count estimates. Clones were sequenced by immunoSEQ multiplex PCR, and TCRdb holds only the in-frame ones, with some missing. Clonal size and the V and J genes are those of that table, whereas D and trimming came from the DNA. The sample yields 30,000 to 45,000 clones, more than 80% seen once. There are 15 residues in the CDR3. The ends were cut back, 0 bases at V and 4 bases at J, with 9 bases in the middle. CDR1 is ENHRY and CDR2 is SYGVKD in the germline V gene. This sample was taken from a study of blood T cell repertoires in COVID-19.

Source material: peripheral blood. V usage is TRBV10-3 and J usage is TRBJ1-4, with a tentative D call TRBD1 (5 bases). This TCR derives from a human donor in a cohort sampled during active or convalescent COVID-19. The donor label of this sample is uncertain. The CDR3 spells CAISESARGNEKLFF. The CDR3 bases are TGTGCCATCAGTGAGTCCGCAAGGGGTAATGAAAAACTGTTTTTT.